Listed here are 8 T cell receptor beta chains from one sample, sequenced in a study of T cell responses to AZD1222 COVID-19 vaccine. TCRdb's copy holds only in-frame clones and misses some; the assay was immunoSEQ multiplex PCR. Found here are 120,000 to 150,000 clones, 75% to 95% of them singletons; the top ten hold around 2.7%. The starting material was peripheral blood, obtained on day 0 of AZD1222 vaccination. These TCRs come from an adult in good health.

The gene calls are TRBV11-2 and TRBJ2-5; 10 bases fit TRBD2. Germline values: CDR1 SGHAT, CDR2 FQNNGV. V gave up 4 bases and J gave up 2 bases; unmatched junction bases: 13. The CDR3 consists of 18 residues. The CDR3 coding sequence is TGTGCCAGCAGCTACCAGCACCGAGCGGGGGGGAAACAAGAGACCCAGTACTTC. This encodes CASSYQHRAGGKQETQYF.

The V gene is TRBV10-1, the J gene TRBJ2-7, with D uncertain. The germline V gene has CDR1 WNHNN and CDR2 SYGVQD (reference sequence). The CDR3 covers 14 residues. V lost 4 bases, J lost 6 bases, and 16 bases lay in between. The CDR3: CASSAARNSGEQYF. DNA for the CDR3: TGCGCCAGCAGTGCGGCCCGAAACTCTGGCGAGCAGTACTTC.

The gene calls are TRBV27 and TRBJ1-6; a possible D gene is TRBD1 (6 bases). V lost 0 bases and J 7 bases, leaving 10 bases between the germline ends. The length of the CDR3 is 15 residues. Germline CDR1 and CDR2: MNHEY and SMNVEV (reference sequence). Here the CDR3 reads CASSLSQGRNSPLHF. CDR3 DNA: TGTGCCAGCAGTTTATCTCAGGGGAGGAATTCACCCCTCCACTTT.

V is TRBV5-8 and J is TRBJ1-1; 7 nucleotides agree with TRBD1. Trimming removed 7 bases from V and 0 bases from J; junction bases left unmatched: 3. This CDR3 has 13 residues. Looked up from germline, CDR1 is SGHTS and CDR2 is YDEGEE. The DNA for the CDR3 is TGTGCCAGCCCGGGACAGCTGAACACTGAAGCTTTCTTT. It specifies CASPGQLNTEAFF.

CDR3 protein: CASRTSANEKLFF. DNA for the CDR3: TGTGCCAGCAGAACAAGTGCTAATGAAAAACTGTTTTTT. The rearrangement links TRBV25-1 to TRBJ1-4, with D unresolved. CDR3 length: 13 residues. V lost 6 bases and J lost 3, with 8 bases in between. CDR1 and CDR2 (germline): MGHDK, SYGVNS.

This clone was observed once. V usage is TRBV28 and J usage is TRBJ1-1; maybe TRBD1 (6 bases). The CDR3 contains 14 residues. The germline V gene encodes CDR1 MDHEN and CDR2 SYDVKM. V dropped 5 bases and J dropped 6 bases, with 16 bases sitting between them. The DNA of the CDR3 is TGTGCCAGCAGTCCTCGAGACAGGCGGGCTGAAGCTTTCTTT. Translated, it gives CASSPRDRRAEAFF.

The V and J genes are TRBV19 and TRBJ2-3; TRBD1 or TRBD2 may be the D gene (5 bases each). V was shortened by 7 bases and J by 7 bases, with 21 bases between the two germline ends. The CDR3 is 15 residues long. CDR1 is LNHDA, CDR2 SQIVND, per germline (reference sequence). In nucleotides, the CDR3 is TGTGCCAGTACCCCCGGGACGGGCAGGGTTTATACGCAGTATTTT. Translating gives CASTPGTGRVYTQYF. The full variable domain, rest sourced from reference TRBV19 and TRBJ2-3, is DGGITQSPKYLFRKEGQNVTLSCEQNLNHDAMYWYRQDPGQGLRLIYYSQIVNDFQKGDIAEGYSVSREKKESFPLTVTSAQKNPTAFYLCASTPGTGRVYTQYFGPGTRLTVL.

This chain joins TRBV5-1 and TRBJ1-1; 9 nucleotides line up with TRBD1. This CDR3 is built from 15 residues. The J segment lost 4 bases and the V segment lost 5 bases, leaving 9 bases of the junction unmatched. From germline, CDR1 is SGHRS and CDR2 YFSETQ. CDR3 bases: TGCGCCAGCAGAAAACAGGGGGCCGGCGGCACTGAAGCTTTCTTT. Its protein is CASRKQGAGGTEAFF.